These 13 T cell receptor beta chains were sequenced from one sample in a study of CD8+ T cells in alopecia areata. After isolation, RNA underwent reverse transcription to generate cDNA as the sequencing template. Profiling relied on immunoSEQ multiplex PCR, and the TCRdb table lists in-frame clones only, not all of them. The table shows approximately 99,000 clones, with over 55% occurring only once. The material sequenced was NKG2D-low CD8+ T cells sorted from blood. All receptors derive from a human donor with alopecia areata.

The rearrangement joins TRBV4-2 to TRBJ2-1; 8 positions match TRBD2. The germline V gene has CDR1 LGHNA and CDR2 YNFKEQ. V trimming: 5 bases; J trimming: 4 bases; junction bases outside the gene matches: 7. The length of the CDR3 is 15 residues. This CDR3 is CASSTSAGAYNEQFF. CDR3 sequence (DNA): TGTGCCAGCAGCACCTCAGCGGGAGCTTACAATGAGCAGTTCTTC.

The chain carries TRBV6-5 and TRBJ1-1; 8 bases agree with TRBD1. There are 12 residues in the CDR3. After removal of 5 bases from V and 6 bases from J, the junction contained 2 bases not matched to a gene. CDR1 MNHEY and CDR2 SVGAGI come from the germline V gene. CDR3 DNA sequence: TGTGCCAGCAGTACAGGGGGTTCTGAAGCTTTCTTT. Its translation: CASSTGGSEAFF.

This CDR3 is CSVGLDRQETQYF. The CDR3 region has the DNA TGCAGCGTAGGACTAGACCGTCAAGAGACCCAGTACTTC. The chain carries TRBV29-1 and TRBJ2-5; 7 positions match TRBD2. The CDR3 extends over 13 amino acids. CDR1 SQVTM and CDR2 ANQGSEA come from the germline V gene. The junction had 6 bases not matched to a gene; V was cut back by 6 bases and J by 2 bases.

The genes are TRBV13 and TRBJ2-7; TRBD2 matches at 11 bases. The CDR3 has 17 amino acids. In germline, CDR1 is PRHDT, CDR2 FYEKMQ (reference sequence). With 5 bases clipped from V and 0 bases from J, the junction kept 9 bases outside the gene matches. In DNA form, the CDR3 reads TGTGCCAGCAGCCCACCGACTAGCGGGATAAGCTCCTACGAGCAGTACTTC. Translating gives CASSPPTSGISSYEQYF.

The count of this clone is one. The chain carries TRBV4-2 and TRBJ2-1; perhaps TRBD2 as D (5 bases). Trimming removed 0 bases at V and 4 bases at J, with 13 bases between. CDR1 and CDR2 from the germline V gene are LGHNA and YNFKEQ. There are 16 residues in the CDR3. CDR3 in DNA: TGTGCCAGCAGCCAAGAAGCCACTAGTGAATACAATGAGCAGTTCTTC. Amino acids: CASSQEATSEYNEQFF.

This rearrangement joins TRBV29-1 to TRBJ1-1; TRBD1 aligns across 7 bases. Per the germline V gene, CDR1 is SQVTM and CDR2 is ANQGSEA. J lost 4 bases, V lost 4 bases, and 6 bases had no gene match. The CDR3 is 13 residues long. The chain's CDR3 is CSVVRGRITEAFF. DNA of the CDR3: TGCAGCGTTGTAAGGGGGCGAATCACTGAAGCTTTCTTT.

V and J are TRBV29-1 and TRBJ1-2; D remains ambiguous. There are 12 residues in the CDR3. Trimming removed 1 base at V and 7 bases at J, with 10 bases between. Germline-derived CDR1 and CDR2 are SQVTM and ANQGSEA. This CDR3 is CSVEVRDRGYTF. The CDR3 DNA is TGCAGCGTTGAAGTACGAGATCGTGGCTACACCTTC.

The chain joins TRBV25-1 to TRBJ2-7; D may be TRBD2 (6 bases). Trimming left V 2 bases short and J 3 bases short, with 8 bases between. The CDR3 is made up of 13 amino acids. From germline, CDR1 is MGHDK and CDR2 SYGVNS. CDR3 sequence (DNA): TGTGCCAGCAGTGAACGGGGGAGCTACGAGCAGTACTTC. It codes for CASSERGSYEQYF.

The chain uses TRBV29-1 and TRBJ2-7; TRBD1 aligns across 8 bases. The J segment lost 7 bases and the V segment lost 6 bases, leaving 8 bases of the junction unmatched. In germline, CDR1 is SQVTM, CDR2 ANQGSEA. The CDR3 is 12 residues long. The CDR3 is CSVERGDREQYF. DNA for the CDR3: TGCAGCGTCGAAAGGGGGGACAGGGAGCAGTACTTC.

V usage is TRBV7-2 and J usage is TRBJ1-5; weak D call: TRBD1 (5 bases). Germline V lookup: CDR1 SGHTA, CDR2 FQGNSA. V lost 4 bases and J 4 bases, leaving 17 bases between the germline ends. This CDR3 region has 16 residues. DNA of the CDR3: TGTGCCAGCAGCTCATCCCGGGGGGTCGCGAATCAGCCCCAGCATTTT. Protein sequence: CASSSSRGVANQPQHF.

This clone has only a few counts. The chain joins TRBV7-9 to TRBJ2-1; D might be TRBD2 (5 bases). Trimming pared 1 base from V and 13 bases from J, leaving 8 bases between. The CDR3 covers 11 residues. Germline V gene sequence: CDR1 SEHNR, CDR2 FQNEAQ (reference sequence). The CDR3 DNA is TGTGCCAGCAGCTTAGATGACTATCAGTTCTTC. It codes for CASSLDDYQFF.

V is TRBV7-9 and J is TRBJ2-7, with D hard to call. The CDR3 covers 14 residues. Trimming took 3 bases from V and 2 from J, leaving 11 bases between them. Germline V gives CDR1 SEHNR, CDR2 FQNEAQ (reference sequence). The CDR3 reads CASSFPGAAYEQYF. CDR3 sequence (DNA): TGTGCCAGCAGCTTTCCTGGCGCCGCCTACGAGCAGTACTTC.

The chain combines TRBV5-1 with TRBJ1-1; D is ambiguous. With 2 bases removed from V and 1 base from J, the gap between germline ends came to 9 bases. This CDR3 comprises 14 residues. Germline V gives CDR1 SGHRS, CDR2 YFSETQ. DNA for the CDR3: TGCGCCAGCAGCTTTCGAGGAGGGAACACTGAAGCTTTCTTT. Protein product: CASSFRGGNTEAFF.